A selection of T cell receptor beta chains follows, all from one sample in a study of CD8 T cells in ankylosing spondylitis. Each CDR3 protein gets one entry after TCRdb re-called the 5' RACE reads with MiXCR. The profile shows roughly 220,000 distinct CDR3 sequences, about 11% of them singletons. The sequenced sample consisted of blood, either unsorted or a sorted T cell fraction (not recorded which). These TCRs come from a male donor with ankylosing spondylitis or in good health (not recorded which). Both conserved end residues are part of each CDR3. A D gene is named only where the DNA matches it firmly. For some rows the clone size is stated as once, few or many, or as a class when expanded; others skip it.

TRBJ1-3	many	NA	TRBV7-2	CASSFARLGNTIYF	TGTGCCAGCAGCTTCGCCCGACTCGGGAACACCATATATTTT
TRBJ2-1	many	NA	TRBV12-3/TRBV12-4	CASSFYPGDEQFF	TGTGCCAGCAGTTTTTATCCCGGGGATGAGCAGTTCTTC
TRBJ2-1	many	NA	TRBV28	CASSFLGVGVNEQFF	TGTGCCAGCAGTTTTCTCGGGGTGGGTGTCAATGAGCAGTTCTTC
TRBJ2-1	NA	NA	TRBV7-2	CASSAHDEQFF	TGTGCCAGCAGCGCGCACGATGAGCAGTTCTTC
TRBJ2-3	NA	TRBD2	TRBV4-2	CASSAGTSGGLLRTDTQYF	TGTGCCAGCAGCGCCGGGACTAGCGGGGGGCTCCTCCGCACAGATACGCAGTATTTT
TRBJ2-1	many	TRBD2	TRBV5-1	CASTPSGGAPYNEQFF	TGCGCCAGCACCCCGTCCGGGGGGGCTCCTTACAATGAGCAGTTCTTC
TRBJ1-5	many	NA	TRBV10-3	CAISEDRDQPQHF	TGTGCCATCAGTGAGGACCGGGATCAGCCCCAGCATTTT
TRBJ2-7	many	NA	TRBV28	CASSSLGSSAGEQYF	TGTGCCAGCAGTTCATTGGGCTCTTCAGCGGGCGAGCAGTACTTC
TRBJ2-2	NA	TRBD2	TRBV12-3/TRBV12-4	CASSSRLAGTGELFF	TGTGCCAGCAGTTCAAGACTAGCGGGAACCGGGGAGCTGTTTTTT
TRBJ2-2	many	NA	TRBV12-3/TRBV12-4	CASTFAWGVNTGELFF	TGTGCCAGCACCTTTGCTTGGGGGGTGAACACCGGGGAGCTGTTTTTT
TRBJ2-3	many	TRBD2	TRBV7-3	CASSLGLAVGTDTQYF	TGTGCCAGCAGCTTGGGACTAGCGGTGGGGACAGATACGCAGTATTTT
TRBJ2-7	many	TRBD1	TRBV5-1	CASTPGQGYEQYF	TGCGCCAGCACGCCGGGACAGGGCTACGAGCAGTACTTC
TRBJ2-7	few	NA	TRBV20-1	CSAVRGPDSYEQYF	TGCAGTGCTGTACGAGGCCCCGACTCCTACGAGCAGTACTTC
TRBJ1-2	many	NA	TRBV10-3	CAISESNRAYGYTF	TGTGCCATCAGTGAGTCTAACAGGGCCTATGGCTACACCTTC
TRBJ2-1	NA	NA	TRBV10-2	CASSEPDRPHTYNEQFF	TGCGCCAGCAGTGAACCTGACAGGCCGCACACCTACAATGAGCAGTTCTTC
TRBJ1-1	many	NA	TRBV12-3/TRBV12-4	CASSVGGPQAEAFF	TGTGCCAGCAGCGTGGGGGGGCCTCAGGCTGAAGCTTTCTTT
TRBJ2-1	few	NA	TRBV7-7	CASSLVTTSNEQFF	TGTGCTAGCAGCTTAGTGACGACTTCCAATGAGCAGTTCTTC
TRBJ2-7	many	NA	TRBV28	CASSSTGSGFGEQYF	TGTGCCAGCAGTTCAACAGGGTCCGGCTTCGGGGAGCAGTACTTC
TRBJ1-2	many	TRBD1	TRBV7-2	CASSLAGQGPGGYTF	TGTGCCAGCAGCTTAGCTGGACAGGGGCCGGGTGGCTACACCTTC
TRBJ2-5	many	NA	TRBV2	CASSDRGPQYF	TGTGCCAGCAGTGATCGAGGACCCCAGTACTTC
TRBJ2-7	few	TRBD1	TRBV7-9	CASRDAGTAYEQYF	TGTGCCAGCAGAGATGCCGGGACAGCCTACGAGCAGTACTTC
TRBJ1-1	few	NA	TRBV5-6	CASSLEAEAFF	TGTGCCAGCAGCTTGGAAGCCGAAGCTTTCTTT
TRBJ1-5	many	NA	TRBV5-1	CASSPLGGSNQPQHF	TGCGCCAGCAGCCCCTTGGGGGGTAGCAATCAGCCCCAGCATTTT
TRBJ2-1	few	TRBD2	TRBV27	CASGPGLGWNEQFF	TGTGCCAGTGGCCCGGGACTAGGGTGGAATGAGCAGTTCTTC
TRBJ1-2	NA	NA	TRBV7-2	CASSSGNRVSGYTF	TGTGCCAGCAGCTCGGGTAACAGGGTCTCTGGCTACACCTTC
TRBJ2-3	many	TRBD2	TRBV27	CASKGSGGAFRQYF	TGTGCCAGCAAGGGTAGCGGGGGGGCATTTCGGCAGTATTTT
TRBJ2-4	many	NA	TRBV5-6	CASSFGVDENIQYF	TGTGCCAGCAGCTTCGGGGTTGACGAGAATATTCAGTACTTC
TRBJ1-1	NA	TRBD1	TRBV5-1	CASSTSTGLRNTEAFF	TGCGCCAGCAGCACGTCGACAGGGCTAAGGAACACTGAAGCTTTCTTT
TRBJ2-3	many	NA	TRBV7-3	CASSLGTDRTSDTQYF	TGTGCCAGCAGCCTAGGGACGGATCGGACCTCCGATACGCAGTATTTT
TRBJ2-3	many	TRBD2	TRBV4-2	CASSQDLRTSGPLGTDTQYF	TGTGCCAGCAGCCAAGATTTGCGGACTAGCGGGCCCCTGGGCACAGATACGCAGTATTTT
TRBJ2-3	few	TRBD1	TRBV29-1	CSVDGTGGSDTQYF	TGCAGCGTTGACGGGACAGGGGGCTCTGATACGCAGTATTTT
TRBJ2-1	many	TRBD2	TRBV14	CASSPRGLAVRGEQFF	TGTGCCAGCAGCCCGAGGGGACTAGCGGTACGCGGTGAGCAGTTCTTC
TRBJ2-1	NA	NA	TRBV7-3	CASSLTKNNEQLF	TGTGCCAGCAGCCTAACTAAAAACAATGAGCAGCTCTTC
TRBJ2-2	many	TRBD1	TRBV5-1	CASSFQGDPNTGELFF	TGCGCCAGCAGCTTTCAGGGGGACCCGAACACCGGGGAGCTGTTTTTT
TRBJ1-6	many	NA	TRBV12-3/TRBV12-4	CASSSPKGQGYNSPLHF	TGTGCCAGCAGTTCCCCTAAAGGTCAGGGCTATAATTCACCCCTCCACTTT
TRBJ2-2	many	NA	TRBV20-1	CSARDQRDWGTGELFF	TGCAGTGCTAGAGATCAGAGGGACTGGGGAACCGGGGAGCTGTTTTTT
TRBJ2-3	many	TRBD2	TRBV15	CATSRRSGDTDTQYF	TGTGCCACCAGCAGACGAAGCGGGGACACAGATACGCAGTATTTT
TRBJ2-2	many	NA	TRBV5-1	CASSFPYDTGELFF	TGCGCCAGCAGCTTCCCGTATGACACCGGGGAGCTGTTTTTT
TRBJ2-4	few	TRBD2	TRBV11-2	CASSLVSSGGAVAKNIQYF	TGTGCCAGCAGCTTAGTATCCAGCGGGGGGGCTGTAGCCAAAAACATTCAGTACTTC
TRBJ1-1	NA	NA	TRBV3-1	CASSQPRPGGQNTEAFF	TGTGCCAGCAGCCAACCTCGGCCAGGAGGCCAGAACACTGAAGCTTTCTTT
TRBJ2-7	few	NA	TRBV6-5	CASSYLNEGRGVKYEQYF	TGTGCCAGCAGTTACCTGAATGAGGGGCGGGGAGTGAAGTACGAGCAGTACTTC
TRBJ2-3	many	NA	TRBV11-1	CASSPFGDTQYF	TGTGCCAGCAGCCCGTTCGGCGATACGCAGTATTTT
TRBJ2-2	NA	TRBD1	TRBV20-1	CSALTGGNTGELFF	TGCAGTGCTTTGACAGGGGGGAACACCGGGGAGCTGTTTTTT
TRBJ2-7	NA	NA	TRBV3-1	CASSQAVTTYEQYF	TGTGCCAGCAGCCAAGCTGTGACTACCTACGAGCAGTACTTC